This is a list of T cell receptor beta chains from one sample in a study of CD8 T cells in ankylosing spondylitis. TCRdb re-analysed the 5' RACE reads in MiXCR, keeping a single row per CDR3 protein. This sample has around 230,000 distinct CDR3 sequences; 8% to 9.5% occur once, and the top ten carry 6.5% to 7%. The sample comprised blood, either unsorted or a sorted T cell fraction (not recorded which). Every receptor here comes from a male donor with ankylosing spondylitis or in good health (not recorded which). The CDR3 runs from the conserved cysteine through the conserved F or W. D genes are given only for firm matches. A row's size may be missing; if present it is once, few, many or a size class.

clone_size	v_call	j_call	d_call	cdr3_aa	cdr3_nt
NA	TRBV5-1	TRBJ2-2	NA	CASSLGDTHTGELFF	TGCGCCAGCAGCTTGGGGGACACGCACACCGGGGAGCTGTTTTTT
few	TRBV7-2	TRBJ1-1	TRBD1	CASSLATRTGKGTEAFF	TGTGCCAGCAGCTTAGCCACCAGGACAGGGAAAGGAACTGAAGCTTTCTTT
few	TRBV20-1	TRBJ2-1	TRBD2	CSATPRAGANYNEQFF	TGCAGTGCCACGCCCCGCGCGGGAGCAAACTACAATGAGCAGTTCTTC
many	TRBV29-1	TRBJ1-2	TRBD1	CSVPGTGNGYTF	TGCAGCGTCCCTGGGACAGGGAACGGCTACACCTTC
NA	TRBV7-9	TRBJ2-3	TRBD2	CASSLGGRAENTQYF	TGTGCCAGCAGCTTAGGTGGGAGGGCCGAGAATACGCAGTATTTT
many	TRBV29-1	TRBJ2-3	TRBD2	CSSKRRASGGPSTDTQYF	TGCAGCTCTAAGAGGCGGGCTAGCGGGGGGCCTAGCACAGATACGCAGTATTTT
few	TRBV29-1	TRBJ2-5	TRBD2	CSVEREGETQYF	TGCAGCGTTGAGAGGGAGGGAGAGACCCAGTACTTC
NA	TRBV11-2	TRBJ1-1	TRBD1	CASSLLRDSEAFF	TGTGCCAGCAGCTTGCTCCGGGACAGTGAAGCTTTCTTT
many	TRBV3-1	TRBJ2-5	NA	CASSRRGGAETQYF	TGTGCCAGCAGCCGCAGAGGCGGCGCGGAGACCCAGTACTTC
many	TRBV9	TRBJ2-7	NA	CASSVEDYLYEQYF	TGTGCCAGCAGCGTAGAGGACTATCTCTACGAGCAGTACTTC
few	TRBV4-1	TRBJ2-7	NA	CASSQDLIADYEQYF	TGCGCCAGCAGCCAAGATCTTATCGCGGACTACGAGCAGTACTTC
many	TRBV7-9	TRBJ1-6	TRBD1	CASSLAKRTGGDSPLHF	TGTGCCAGCAGCTTAGCGAAGAGGACAGGGGGCGATTCACCCCTCCACTTT
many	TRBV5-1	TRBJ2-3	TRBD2	CASRPRTVTSGNTQYF	TGCGCCAGCAGGCCGAGGACGGTTACTAGCGGTAATACGCAGTATTTT
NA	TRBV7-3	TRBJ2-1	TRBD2	CASSPGLASYNEQFF	TGTGCCAGCAGCCCGGGACTAGCGTCCTACAATGAGCAGTTCTTC